The TCR beta chain described here comes from a study of cytomegalovirus exposure and HLA in healthy donors. Overall study results and limits: Clusters of TCRs from the first cohort tended to co-occur in the 120 or so validation repertoires (as a later analysis found). Overall, approximately 150 TCR beta chains were annotated as cytomegalovirus-associated. A few CMV-associated chains were confirmed in vitro to be specific for CMV antigens. Despite most TCR sequences being rare, some public TCRs occurred in many donors.

Data came from immunoSEQ multiplex PCR; TCRdb stores just in-frame clones and leaves some out. The data contain over 110,000 clones, more than 85% of them singletons. This CDR3 has 15 residues. Germline CDR1 SEHNR, CDR2 FQNEAQ (reference sequence). After removal of 1 base from V and 1 base from J, the junction contained 3 bases not matched to a gene. On this clone itself: The antigen remains unidentified.

Sequenced sample: PBMCs. The chain carries TRBV7-9 and TRBJ2-5; 7 nucleotides agree with TRBD1. The TCR comes from a young man in good health and CMV-seropositive. The CDR3 protein is CASSLVAGGQETQYF. CDR3 nucleotides: TGTGCCAGCAGCTTAGTTGCAGGGGGCCAAGAGACCCAGTACTTC.